This is a list of T cell receptor beta chains from one sample in a study of OX40 agonist ivuxolimab in advanced cancers. Assay used: immunoSEQ multiplex PCR; TCRdb lists only in-frame clones, some missing. Seen here are tens of thousands of clones, around 90% observed once, and the top ten hold around 0.23%. The sequencing here drew on CD4+ or CD8+ T cells sorted from blood, taken in a trial of the OX40 agonist ivuxolimab. The receptors were gathered from an adult with an advanced solid tumor such as melanoma, head and neck, liver or kidney cancer. Both conserved end residues are part of each CDR3. Fields, in order: D gene, V gene, clone size, J gene, CDR3 protein, CDR3 DNA. A D gene is named only where the DNA matches it firmly. The size field is filled for only some rows; it gives once, few, many or a size class.

D gene: .
V gene: TRBV6-5
clone size: .
J gene: TRBJ2-3
CDR3 protein: CASSYSEATDTQYF
CDR3 DNA: TGTGCCAGCAGTTACTCCGAGGCCACAGATACGCAGTATTTT

D gene: .
V gene: TRBV5-8
clone size: .
J gene: TRBJ1-5
CDR3 protein: CASSSIIDTQPQHF
CDR3 DNA: TGTGCCAGCAGCTCGATCATAGATACCCAGCCCCAGCATTTT

D gene: TRBD2
V gene: TRBV7-6
clone size: medium-sized
J gene: TRBJ2-2
CDR3 protein: CASSGLAGLNTGELFF
CDR3 DNA: TGTGCCAGCAGCGGACTAGCGGGACTAAACACCGGGGAGCTGTTTTTT

D gene: TRBD1
V gene: TRBV11-2
clone size: .
J gene: TRBJ1-1
CDR3 protein: CASSLTGSITEAFF
CDR3 DNA: TGTGCCAGCAGCCTGACAGGGAGTATCACTGAAGCTTTCTTT

D gene: TRBD1
V gene: TRBV6-1
clone size: .
J gene: TRBJ1-5
CDR3 protein: CASSPQGGNQPQHF
CDR3 DNA: TGTGCCAGCAGTCCTCAGGGGGGCAATCAGCCCCAGCATTTT

D gene: .
V gene: TRBV7-8
clone size: .
J gene: TRBJ2-7
CDR3 protein: CASSSNTGSLEQYF
CDR3 DNA: TGTGCCAGCAGCTCCAACACAGGGTCCCTCGAGCAGTACTTC

D gene: .
V gene: TRBV19
clone size: .
J gene: TRBJ2-2
CDR3 protein: CASTGSLAPAGELFF
CDR3 DNA: TGTGCCAGCACCGGGTCCCTGGCCCCCGCCGGGGAGCTGTTTTTT

D gene: TRBD2
V gene: TRBV11-2
clone size: .
J gene: TRBJ2-1
CDR3 protein: CASSQQGLDDNEQFF
CDR3 DNA: TGTGCCAGCAGTCAACAGGGACTAGACGATAATGAGCAGTTCTTC

D gene: TRBD1
V gene: TRBV5-1
clone size: .
J gene: TRBJ1-2
CDR3 protein: CASSRVTGTEFPSDGYTF
CDR3 DNA: TGCGCCAGCAGTCGTGTAACCGGGACAGAGTTCCCTAGCGATGGCTACACCTTC

D gene: TRBD1
V gene: TRBV6-5
clone size: .
J gene: TRBJ2-5
CDR3 protein: CASSFDPGQGIETQYF
CDR3 DNA: TGTGCCAGCAGTTTCGATCCGGGACAGGGGATCGAGACCCAGTACTTC

D gene: TRBD1
V gene: TRBV10-2
clone size: .
J gene: TRBJ2-1
CDR3 protein: CASSGDTAGGRNEQFF
CDR3 DNA: TGCGCCAGCAGCGGAGACACGGCAGGGGGCCGCAATGAGCAGTTCTTC

D gene: TRBD2
V gene: TRBV5-1
clone size: .
J gene: TRBJ2-1
CDR3 protein: CASSPGLAGGYNEQFF
CDR3 DNA: TGCGCCAGCAGCCCGGGACTAGCGGGAGGGTACAATGAGCAGTTCTTC

D gene: TRBD2
V gene: TRBV5-5
clone size: once
J gene: TRBJ2-5
CDR3 protein: CASSFRLAGGRQETQYF
CDR3 DNA: TGTGCCAGCAGCTTTCGACTAGCGGGAGGTAGACAAGAGACCCAGTACTTC

D gene: .
V gene: TRBV5-1
clone size: .
J gene: TRBJ2-3
CDR3 protein: CASSLVGIITDTQYF
CDR3 DNA: TGCGCCAGCAGCTTGGTAGGGATCATAACAGATACGCAGTATTTT

D gene: TRBD2
V gene: TRBV7-9
clone size: .
J gene: TRBJ2-1
CDR3 protein: CASSGRLAGVLNEQFF
CDR3 DNA: TGTGCCAGCAGCGGACGACTAGCGGGAGTGCTCAATGAGCAGTTCTTC

D gene: TRBD2
V gene: TRBV6-4
clone size: .
J gene: TRBJ2-3
CDR3 protein: CASSAGGSGDTQYF
CDR3 DNA: TGTGCCAGCAGTGCGGGGGGGAGCGGCGATACGCAGTATTTT

D gene: .
V gene: TRBV27
clone size: .
J gene: TRBJ2-1
CDR3 protein: CASSSQRGVSYNEQFF
CDR3 DNA: TGTGCCAGCAGCTCCCAACGGGGCGTCTCCTACAATGAGCAGTTCTTC

D gene: .
V gene: TRBV7-9
clone size: .
J gene: TRBJ2-7
CDR3 protein: CASSRQTIYEQYF
CDR3 DNA: TGTGCCAGCAGCCGCCAGACAATCTACGAGCAGTACTTC

D gene: TRBD1
V gene: TRBV11-3
clone size: .
J gene: TRBJ2-3
CDR3 protein: CASSPGQGFTDTQYF
CDR3 DNA: TGTGCCAGCAGCCCAGGACAGGGTTTCACAGATACGCAGTATTTT

D gene: TRBD1
V gene: TRBV27
clone size: .
J gene: TRBJ1-4
CDR3 protein: CASSLLTGGGEKLFF
CDR3 DNA: TGTGCCAGCAGTTTACTTACAGGGGGTGGTGAAAAACTGTTTTTT

D gene: TRBD2
V gene: TRBV4-1
clone size: once
J gene: TRBJ2-4
CDR3 protein: CASSQELAVKNIQYF
CDR3 DNA: TGCGCCAGCAGCCAAGAACTAGCGGTTAAAAACATTCAGTACTTC

D gene: .
V gene: TRBV2
clone size: .
J gene: TRBJ2-1
CDR3 protein: CASSAGLSSYNEQFF
CDR3 DNA: TGTGCCAGCAGCGCCGGACTATCTTCCTACAATGAGCAGTTCTTC

D gene: .
V gene: TRBV29-1
clone size: .
J gene: TRBJ1-1
CDR3 protein: CSVIGGAVVTEAFF
CDR3 DNA: TGCAGCGTCATAGGCGGGGCAGTCGTCACTGAAGCTTTCTTT

D gene: TRBD2
V gene: TRBV5-1
clone size: .
J gene: TRBJ2-1
CDR3 protein: CASSFEPPGTISYNEQFF
CDR3 DNA: TGCGCCAGCAGCTTTGAGCCCCCCGGGACTATCTCCTACAATGAGCAGTTCTTC

D gene: .
V gene: TRBV27
clone size: .
J gene: TRBJ2-7
CDR3 protein: CASSLFSARPYEQYF
CDR3 DNA: TGTGCCAGCAGTTTATTCTCCGCCAGGCCCTACGAGCAGTACTTC

D gene: .
V gene: TRBV2
clone size: .
J gene: TRBJ1-3
CDR3 protein: CASSLGPYVGNTIYF
CDR3 DNA: TGTGCCAGCAGCCTCGGGCCCTACGTGGGAAACACCATATATTTT

D gene: TRBD2
V gene: TRBV29-1
clone size: .
J gene: TRBJ2-1
CDR3 protein: CSVDASGRINNEQFF
CDR3 DNA: TGCAGCGTTGACGCTAGCGGGAGGATCAACAATGAGCAGTTCTTC

D gene: TRBD2
V gene: TRBV7-7
clone size: .
J gene: TRBJ2-1
CDR3 protein: CASSLLGTSGINEQFF
CDR3 DNA: TGTGCCAGCAGCTTATTGGGGACTAGCGGGATCAATGAGCAGTTCTTC

D gene: TRBD1
V gene: TRBV11-2
clone size: .
J gene: TRBJ1-1
CDR3 protein: CASSFLRGTEFTVFF
CDR3 DNA: TGTGCCAGCAGCTTCCTTCGGGGGACAGAATTCACAGTATTCTTT

D gene: .
V gene: TRBV11-3
clone size: .
J gene: TRBJ2-5
CDR3 protein: CASSLGRWEETQYF
CDR3 DNA: TGTGCCAGCAGCTTAGGGCGATGGGAGGAGACCCAGTACTTC

D gene: .
V gene: TRBV28
clone size: .
J gene: TRBJ2-5
CDR3 protein: CASSPGHRETQYF
CDR3 DNA: TGTGCCAGCAGTCCCGGGCACCGAGAGACCCAGTACTTC